Listed below are T cell receptor beta chains from one sample, sequenced in a study of blood T cell repertoires in COVID-19. Assay used: immunoSEQ multiplex PCR; TCRdb lists only in-frame clones, some missing. Of about 100,000 clones in the sample, around 93% were seen once. What was sequenced was peripheral blood. The receptors were sampled from a human donor with active COVID-19. The donor label of this sample is uncertain. CDR3s include the opening cysteine and the closing phenylalanine or tryptophan. Each record gives: clone size, D gene, V gene, J gene, CDR3 protein, CDR3 DNA. The D gene is left open where the match is weak. Clone size, where shown, is once, few, many, or a class for clones that have expanded.

abundance: .; d_gene: TRBD2; v_gene: TRBV10-2; j_gene: TRBJ2-3; CDR3aa: CASKLAGEPTDTQYF; CDR3nt: TGCGCCAGCAAACTAGCGGGGGAGCCCACAGATACGCAGTATTTT
abundance: .; d_gene: .; v_gene: TRBV27; j_gene: TRBJ2-7; CDR3aa: CASSGPGSYEQYF; CDR3nt: TGTGCCAGCAGTGGGCCGGGATCCTACGAGCAGTACTTC
abundance: .; d_gene: .; v_gene: TRBV5-6; j_gene: TRBJ1-1; CDR3aa: CASNWGGTEAFF; CDR3nt: TGTGCCAGCAACTGGGGGGGCACTGAAGCTTTCTTT
abundance: .; d_gene: .; v_gene: TRBV5-5; j_gene: TRBJ1-6; CDR3aa: CASEGGADNSPLHF; CDR3nt: TGTGCCAGCGAGGGGGGGGCTGATAATTCACCCCTCCACTTT
abundance: .; d_gene: .; v_gene: TRBV6-1; j_gene: TRBJ1-2; CDR3aa: CASSEVVTYGYTF; CDR3nt: TGTGCCAGCAGTGAGGTAGTAACCTATGGCTACACCTTC
abundance: .; d_gene: TRBD1; v_gene: TRBV5-6; j_gene: TRBJ2-4; CDR3aa: CASRQGQGAKNIQYF; CDR3nt: TGTGCCAGCAGGCAGGGACAGGGGGCCAAAAACATTCAGTACTTC
abundance: .; d_gene: TRBD2; v_gene: TRBV2; j_gene: TRBJ2-1; CDR3aa: CASSVIAGGLNEQFF; CDR3nt: TGTGCCAGCAGTGTAATAGCGGGGGGGCTAAATGAGCAGTTCTTC
abundance: .; d_gene: .; v_gene: TRBV19; j_gene: TRBJ2-7; CDR3aa: CASSIGSGGAIPYEQYF; CDR3nt: TGTGCCAGTAGTATCGGCTCGGGGGGCGCAATCCCCTACGAGCAGTACTTC
abundance: .; d_gene: TRBD2; v_gene: TRBV6-6; j_gene: TRBJ2-1; CDR3aa: CASSYQVGGADNEQFF; CDR3nt: TGTGCCAGCAGTTACCAAGTCGGGGGGGCGGACAATGAGCAGTTCTTC
abundance: once; d_gene: TRBD1; v_gene: TRBV24-1; j_gene: TRBJ2-3; CDR3aa: CATSDLRDRDGADTQYF; CDR3nt: TGTGCCACCAGTGATTTGCGGGACAGGGATGGCGCAGATACGCAGTATTTT
abundance: .; d_gene: .; v_gene: TRBV7-2; j_gene: TRBJ1-2; CDR3aa: CASSLAPPDSNYGYTF; CDR3nt: TGTGCCAGCAGCTTAGCCCCTCCGGACAGTAACTATGGCTACACCTTC
abundance: .; d_gene: .; v_gene: TRBV18; j_gene: TRBJ2-7; CDR3aa: CASSLGEDWQYF; CDR3nt: TGTGCCAGCTCACTCGGGGAGGACTGGCAGTACTTC
abundance: .; d_gene: .; v_gene: TRBV21-1; j_gene: TRBJ1-5; CDR3aa: CASSLERDGIFNQPQHF; CDR3nt: TGTGCCAGCAGCCTCGAGAGAGACGGGATTTTCAATCAGCCCCAGCATTTT
abundance: .; d_gene: TRBD2; v_gene: TRBV3-1/TRBV3-2; j_gene: TRBJ2-3; CDR3aa: CASSQVQRGGHVDTQYF; CDR3nt: TGTGCCAGCAGCCAAGTCCAGCGGGGGGGCCATGTGGATACGCAGTATTTT
abundance: .; d_gene: TRBD1; v_gene: TRBV5-1; j_gene: TRBJ1-2; CDR3aa: CASSLVGDRPIYGYTF; CDR3nt: TGCGCCAGCAGCTTGGTGGGGGACAGGCCCATCTATGGCTACACCTTC
abundance: .; d_gene: TRBD1; v_gene: TRBV5-1; j_gene: TRBJ2-5; CDR3aa: CASSLGTGSQETQYF; CDR3nt: TGCGCCAGCAGCTTGGGGACAGGGTCTCAAGAGACCCAGTACTTC
abundance: .; d_gene: .; v_gene: TRBV7-3; j_gene: TRBJ1-1; CDR3aa: CASSSPTENTEAFF; CDR3nt: TGTGCCAGCAGCTCCCCGACAGAGAACACTGAAGCTTTCTTT
abundance: .; d_gene: TRBD2; v_gene: TRBV18; j_gene: TRBJ2-7; CDR3aa: CASSPIPASGGIYEQYF; CDR3nt: TGTGCCAGCTCGCCTATTCCCGCTAGCGGGGGAATTTACGAGCAGTACTTC
abundance: .; d_gene: TRBD1; v_gene: TRBV5-1; j_gene: TRBJ1-2; CDR3aa: CASSLGDSNYGYTF; CDR3nt: TGCGCCAGCAGCTTGGGGGACAGCAACTATGGCTACACCTTC
abundance: .; d_gene: .; v_gene: TRBV7-8; j_gene: TRBJ2-7; CDR3aa: CASSLATVTYEQYF; CDR3nt: TGTGCCAGCAGCTTAGCGACTGTAACCTACGAGCAGTACTTC
abundance: few; d_gene: .; v_gene: TRBV19; j_gene: TRBJ1-2; CDR3aa: CASSPSIQGYTF; CDR3nt: TGTGCCAGTAGTCCCTCTATACAGGGCTACACCTTC
abundance: .; d_gene: TRBD1; v_gene: TRBV28; j_gene: TRBJ1-6; CDR3aa: CASRYYRGPFSPLHF; CDR3nt: TGTGCCAGCAGATATTACAGGGGGCCGTTTTCACCCCTCCACTTT
abundance: .; d_gene: .; v_gene: TRBV19; j_gene: TRBJ1-6; CDR3aa: CASSMGEGRPISPLHF; CDR3nt: TGTGCCAGTAGTATGGGCGAGGGCCGGCCAATTTCACCCCTCCACTTT
abundance: .; d_gene: TRBD1; v_gene: TRBV5-1; j_gene: TRBJ1-1; CDR3aa: CASGRDRENTEAFF; CDR3nt: TGCGCCAGCGGAAGGGACAGGGAAAACACTGAAGCTTTCTTT
abundance: few; d_gene: .; v_gene: TRBV19; j_gene: TRBJ1-4; CDR3aa: CASSINSNEKLFF; CDR3nt: TGTGCCAGTAGTATAAACAGTAATGAAAAACTGTTTTTT
abundance: .; d_gene: .; v_gene: TRBV7-8; j_gene: TRBJ2-7; CDR3aa: CASSSQGGSYEQYF; CDR3nt: TGTGCCAGCAGCTCTCAGGGGGGTTCCTACGAGCAGTACTTC
abundance: .; d_gene: TRBD2; v_gene: TRBV25-1; j_gene: TRBJ2-5; CDR3aa: CASSLTGGQQETQYF; CDR3nt: TGTGCCAGCAGTCTTACGGGGGGTCAGCAAGAGACCCAGTACTTC
abundance: .; d_gene: TRBD2; v_gene: TRBV5-1; j_gene: TRBJ2-5; CDR3aa: CASSLGTSGGETQYF; CDR3nt: TGCGCCAGCAGCTTGGGTACTAGCGGGGGAGAGACCCAGTACTTC
abundance: .; d_gene: .; v_gene: TRBV5-1; j_gene: TRBJ1-2; CDR3aa: CASSLTRLANYGYTF; CDR3nt: TGCGCCAGCAGCTTGACTAGGTTAGCTAACTATGGCTACACCTTC
abundance: once; d_gene: .; v_gene: TRBV6-5; j_gene: TRBJ1-1; CDR3aa: CASSFQGTAEAFF; CDR3nt: TGTGCCAGCAGTTTCCAGGGTACGGCTGAAGCTTTCTTT
abundance: once; d_gene: TRBD2; v_gene: TRBV4-1; j_gene: TRBJ2-5; CDR3aa: CASSPGLAGETQYF; CDR3nt: TGCGCCAGCAGCCCGGGACTAGCGGGTGAGACCCAGTACTTC
abundance: .; d_gene: TRBD1; v_gene: TRBV10-2; j_gene: TRBJ1-2; CDR3aa: CASVPGQLNYGYTF; CDR3nt: TGCGCCAGCGTCCCGGGACAGTTAAACTATGGCTACACCTTC